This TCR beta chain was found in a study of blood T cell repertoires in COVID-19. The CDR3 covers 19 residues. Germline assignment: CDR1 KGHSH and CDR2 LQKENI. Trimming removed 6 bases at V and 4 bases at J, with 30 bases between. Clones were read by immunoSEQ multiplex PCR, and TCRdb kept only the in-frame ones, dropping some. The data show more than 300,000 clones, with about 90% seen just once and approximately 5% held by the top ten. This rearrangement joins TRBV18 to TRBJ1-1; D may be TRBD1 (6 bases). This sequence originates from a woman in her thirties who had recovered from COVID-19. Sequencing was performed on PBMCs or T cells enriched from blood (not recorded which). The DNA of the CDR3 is TGTGCCAGCTCCGGTCTTAGCGTTGGGGGCTCTGGGATGGGCACTGAAGCTTTCTTT. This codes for CASSGLSVGGSGMGTEAFF.